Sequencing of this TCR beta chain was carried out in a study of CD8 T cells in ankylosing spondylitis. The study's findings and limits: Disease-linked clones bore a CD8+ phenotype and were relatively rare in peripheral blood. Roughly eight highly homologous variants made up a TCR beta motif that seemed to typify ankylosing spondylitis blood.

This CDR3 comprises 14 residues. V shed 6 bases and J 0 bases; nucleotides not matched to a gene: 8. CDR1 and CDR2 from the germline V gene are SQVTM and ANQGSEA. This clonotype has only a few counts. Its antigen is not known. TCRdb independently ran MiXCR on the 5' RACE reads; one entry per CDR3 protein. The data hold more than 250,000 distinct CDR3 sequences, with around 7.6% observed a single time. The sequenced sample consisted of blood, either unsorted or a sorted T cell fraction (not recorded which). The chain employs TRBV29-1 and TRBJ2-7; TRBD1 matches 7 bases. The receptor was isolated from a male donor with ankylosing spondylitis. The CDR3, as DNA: TGCAGCGTCGATACAGGGGAAAGCTCCTACGAGCAGTACTTC. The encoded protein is CSVDTGESSYEQYF.